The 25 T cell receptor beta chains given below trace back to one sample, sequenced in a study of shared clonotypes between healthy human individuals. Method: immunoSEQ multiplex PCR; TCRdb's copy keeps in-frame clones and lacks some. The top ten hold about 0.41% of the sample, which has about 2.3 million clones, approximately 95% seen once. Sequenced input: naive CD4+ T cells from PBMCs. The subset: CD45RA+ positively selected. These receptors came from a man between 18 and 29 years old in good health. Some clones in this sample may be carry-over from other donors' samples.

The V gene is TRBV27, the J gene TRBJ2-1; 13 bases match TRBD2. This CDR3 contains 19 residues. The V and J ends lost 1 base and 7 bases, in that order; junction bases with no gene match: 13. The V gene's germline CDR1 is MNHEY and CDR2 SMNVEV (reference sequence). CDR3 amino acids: CASSLWRGLAGVGRNEQFF. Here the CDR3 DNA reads TGTGCCAGCAGTTTATGGAGAGGACTAGCGGGAGTCGGGCGTAATGAGCAGTTCTTC.

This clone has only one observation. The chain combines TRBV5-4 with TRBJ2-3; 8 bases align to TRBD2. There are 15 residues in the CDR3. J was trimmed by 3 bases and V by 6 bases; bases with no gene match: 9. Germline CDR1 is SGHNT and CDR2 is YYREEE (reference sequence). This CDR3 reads CASIQAGAGTDTQYF. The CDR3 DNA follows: TGTGCCAGCATCCAAGCGGGAGCGGGGACAGATACGCAGTATTTT.

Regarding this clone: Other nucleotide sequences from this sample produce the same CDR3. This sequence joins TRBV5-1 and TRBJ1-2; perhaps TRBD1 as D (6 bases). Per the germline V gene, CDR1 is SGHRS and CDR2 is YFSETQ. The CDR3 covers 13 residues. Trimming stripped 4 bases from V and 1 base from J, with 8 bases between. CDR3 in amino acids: CASSLQGNYGYTF. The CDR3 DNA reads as TGCGCCAGCAGCCTACAGGGTAACTATGGCTACACCTTC.

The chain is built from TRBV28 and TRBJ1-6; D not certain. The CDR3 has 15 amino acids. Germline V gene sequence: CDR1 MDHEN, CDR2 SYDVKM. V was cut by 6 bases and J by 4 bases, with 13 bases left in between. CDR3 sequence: CASSPATVYNSPLHF. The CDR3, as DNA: TGTGCCAGCAGCCCCGCGACGGTGTATAATTCACCCCTCCACTTT.

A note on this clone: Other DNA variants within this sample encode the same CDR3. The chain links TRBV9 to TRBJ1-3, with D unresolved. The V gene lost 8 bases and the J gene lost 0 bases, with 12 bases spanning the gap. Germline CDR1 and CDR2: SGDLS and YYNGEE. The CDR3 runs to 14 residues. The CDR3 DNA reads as TGTGCCAGTTCGGCCTTAAGCTCTGGAAACACCATATATTTT. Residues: CASSALSSGNTIYF.

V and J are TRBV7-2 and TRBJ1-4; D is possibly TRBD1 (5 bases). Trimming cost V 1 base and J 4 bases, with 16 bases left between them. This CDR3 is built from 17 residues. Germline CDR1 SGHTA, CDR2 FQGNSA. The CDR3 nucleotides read TGTGCCAGCAGCTTAGGGGGGAGCGGGCAGCGTAATGAAAAACTGTTTTTT. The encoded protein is CASSLGGSGQRNEKLFF. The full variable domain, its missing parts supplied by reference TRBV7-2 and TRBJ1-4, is GAGVSQSPSNKVTEKGKDVELRCDPISGHTALYWYRQSLGQGLEFLIYFQGNSAPDKSGLPSDRFSAERTGGSVSTLTIQRTQQEDSAVYLCASSLGGSGQRNEKLFFGSGTQLSVL.

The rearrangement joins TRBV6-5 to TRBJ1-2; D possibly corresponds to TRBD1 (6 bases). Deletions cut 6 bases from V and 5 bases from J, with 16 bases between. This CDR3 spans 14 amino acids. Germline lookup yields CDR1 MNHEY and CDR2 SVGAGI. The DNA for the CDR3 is TGTGCCAGCAGCAGGAAGGGGGGGGAGTATGGCTACACCTTC. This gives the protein CASSRKGGEYGYTF.

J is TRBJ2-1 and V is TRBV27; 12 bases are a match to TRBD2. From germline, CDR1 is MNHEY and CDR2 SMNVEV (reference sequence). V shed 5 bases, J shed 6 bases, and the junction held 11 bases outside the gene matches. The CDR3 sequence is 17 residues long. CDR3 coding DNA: TGTGCCAGCAGTGCTAGCGGGAGGGCTTGGTCCGCCAATGAGCAGTTCTTC. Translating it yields CASSASGRAWSANEQFF.

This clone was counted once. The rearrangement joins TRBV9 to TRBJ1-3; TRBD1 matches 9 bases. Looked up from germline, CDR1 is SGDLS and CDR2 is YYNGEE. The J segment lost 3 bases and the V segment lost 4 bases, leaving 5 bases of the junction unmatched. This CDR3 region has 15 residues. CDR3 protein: CASSPRQGGGNTIYF. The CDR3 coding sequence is TGTGCCAGCAGCCCAAGACAGGGGGGTGGAAACACCATATATTTT.

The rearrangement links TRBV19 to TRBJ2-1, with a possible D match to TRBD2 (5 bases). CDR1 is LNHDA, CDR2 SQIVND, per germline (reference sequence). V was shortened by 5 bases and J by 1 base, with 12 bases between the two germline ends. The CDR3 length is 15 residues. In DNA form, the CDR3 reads TGTGCCAGTAGTTATCAGCGGATTTCCTACAATGAGCAGTTCTTC. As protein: CASSYQRISYNEQFF.

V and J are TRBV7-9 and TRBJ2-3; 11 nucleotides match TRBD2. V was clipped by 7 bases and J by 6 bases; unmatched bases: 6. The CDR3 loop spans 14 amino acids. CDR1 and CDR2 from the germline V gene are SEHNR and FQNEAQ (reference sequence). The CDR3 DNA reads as TGTGCCAGCACCGTAGCGGGAGGGGAGGATACGCAGTATTTT. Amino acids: CASTVAGGEDTQYF.

The CDR3 loop reads CASSTLAGRDTGELFF. DNA for the CDR3: TGTGCCAGTAGTACCCTGGCGGGGAGGGACACCGGGGAGCTGTTTTTT. The chain carries TRBV19 and TRBJ2-2, with 7 nucleotides matching TRBD2. This CDR3 contains 16 residues. The V gene's germline CDR1 is LNHDA and CDR2 SQIVND (reference sequence). Losses at the gene ends were 4 bases for V and 3 bases for J; bases not matched to a gene: 8.

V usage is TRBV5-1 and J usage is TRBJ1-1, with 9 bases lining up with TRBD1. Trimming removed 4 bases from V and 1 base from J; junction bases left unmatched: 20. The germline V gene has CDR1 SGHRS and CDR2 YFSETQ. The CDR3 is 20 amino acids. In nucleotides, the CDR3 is TGCGCCAGCAGCCCAACCCGGGGGGACAGGGTTTTTCCGACGAACACTGAAGCTTTCTTT. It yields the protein CASSPTRGDRVFPTNTEAFF.

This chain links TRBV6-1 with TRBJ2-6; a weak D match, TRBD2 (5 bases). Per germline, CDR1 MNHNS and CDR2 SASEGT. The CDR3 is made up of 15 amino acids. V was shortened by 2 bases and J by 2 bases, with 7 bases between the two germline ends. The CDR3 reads CASSERETGANVLTF. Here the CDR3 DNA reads TGTGCCAGCAGTGAACGGGAAACTGGGGCCAACGTCCTGACTTTC.

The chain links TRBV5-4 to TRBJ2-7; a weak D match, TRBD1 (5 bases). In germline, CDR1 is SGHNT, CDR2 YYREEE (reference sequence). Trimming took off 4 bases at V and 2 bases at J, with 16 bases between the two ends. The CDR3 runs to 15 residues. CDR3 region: CASSTPQGLTYEQYF. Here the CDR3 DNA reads TGTGCCAGCAGCACACCTCAGGGCCTGACCTACGAGCAGTACTTC. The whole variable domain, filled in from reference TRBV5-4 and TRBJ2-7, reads ETGVTQSPTHLIKTRGQQVTLRCSSQSGHNTVSWYQQALGQGPQFIFQYYREEENGRGNFPPRFSGLQFPNYSSELNVNALELDDSALYLCASSTPQGLTYEQYFGPGTRLTVT.

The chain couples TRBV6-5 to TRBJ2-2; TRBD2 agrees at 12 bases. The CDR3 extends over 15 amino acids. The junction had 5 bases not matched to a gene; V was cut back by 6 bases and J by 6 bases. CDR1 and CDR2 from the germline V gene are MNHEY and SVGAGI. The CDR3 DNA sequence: TGTGCCAGCAGGCCGACTAGCGGGAGCCCCGGGGAGCTGTTTTTT. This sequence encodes CASRPTSGSPGELFF.

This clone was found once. The CDR3 nucleotides read TGCGCCAGCAGCTTAACAGGGGGCATTTCAGATACGCAGTATTTT. Amino acid sequence: CASSLTGGISDTQYF. The chain recombines TRBV5-1 with TRBJ2-3; 9 bases map to TRBD1. The CDR3 sequence is 15 residues long. Germline loops: CDR1 SGHRS, CDR2 YFSETQ. V lost 2 bases, J lost 4 bases, and 5 bases stayed unmatched.

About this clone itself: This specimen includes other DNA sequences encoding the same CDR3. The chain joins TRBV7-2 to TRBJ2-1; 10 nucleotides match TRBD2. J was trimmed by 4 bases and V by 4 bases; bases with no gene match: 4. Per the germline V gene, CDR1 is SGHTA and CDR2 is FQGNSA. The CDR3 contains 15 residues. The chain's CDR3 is CASSSGTSAYNEQFF. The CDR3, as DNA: TGTGCCAGCAGCTCCGGGACTAGCGCGTACAATGAGCAGTTCTTC.

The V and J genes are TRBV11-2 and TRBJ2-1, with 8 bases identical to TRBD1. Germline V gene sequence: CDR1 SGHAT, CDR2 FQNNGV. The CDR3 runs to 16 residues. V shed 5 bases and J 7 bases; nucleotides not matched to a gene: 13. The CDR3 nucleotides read TGTGCCAGCAGCGGACAGGGTATGGTAGGTATAAATGAGCAGTTCTTC. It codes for CASSGQGMVGINEQFF.

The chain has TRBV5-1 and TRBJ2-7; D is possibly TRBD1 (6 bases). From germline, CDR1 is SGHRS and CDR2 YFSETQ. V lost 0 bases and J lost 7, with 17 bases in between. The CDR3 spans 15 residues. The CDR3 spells CASSLARQGLGEQYF. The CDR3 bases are TGCGCCAGCAGCTTGGCCCGGCAGGGGCTGGGGGAGCAGTACTTC.

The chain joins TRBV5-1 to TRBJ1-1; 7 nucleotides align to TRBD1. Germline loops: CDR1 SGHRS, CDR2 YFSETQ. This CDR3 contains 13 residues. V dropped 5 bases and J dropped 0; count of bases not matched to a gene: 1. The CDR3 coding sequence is TGCGCCAGCAGACAGGGGCTGAACACTGAAGCTTTCTTT. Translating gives CASRQGLNTEAFF.

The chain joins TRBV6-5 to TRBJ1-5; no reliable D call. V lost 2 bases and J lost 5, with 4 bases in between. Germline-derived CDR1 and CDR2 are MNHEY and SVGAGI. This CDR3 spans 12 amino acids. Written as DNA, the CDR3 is TGTGCCAGCAGTTACACGGATCAGCCCCAGCATTTT. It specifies CASSYTDQPQHF.

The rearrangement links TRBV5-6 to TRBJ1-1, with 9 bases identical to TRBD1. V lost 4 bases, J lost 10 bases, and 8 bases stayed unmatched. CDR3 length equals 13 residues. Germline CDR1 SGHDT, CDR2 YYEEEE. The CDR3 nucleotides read TGTGCCAGCAGCAGCTGGACAGGGGCGGTAGCTTTCTTT. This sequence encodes CASSSWTGAVAFF.

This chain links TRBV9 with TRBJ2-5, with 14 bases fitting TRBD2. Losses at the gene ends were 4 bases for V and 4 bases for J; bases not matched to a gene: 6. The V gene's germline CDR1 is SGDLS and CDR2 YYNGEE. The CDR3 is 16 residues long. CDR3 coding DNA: TGTGCCAGCAGCATACAGGGACTAGCGGGAGCAGAGACCCAGTACTTC. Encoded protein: CASSIQGLAGAETQYF.

The CDR3 bases are TGTGCCAGCAGTCTGGATCGACTAGCGGGGACCTACGAGCAGTACTTC. This translates into CASSLDRLAGTYEQYF. The V and J genes are TRBV28 and TRBJ2-7; TRBD2 aligns across 11 bases. Germline CDR1 is MDHEN and CDR2 is SYDVKM. V lost 5 bases and J lost 2; bases outside the gene matches: 8. The CDR3 is 16 residues long.